This TCR beta chain derives from a study of blood T cell repertoires in COVID-19. Overall study context: Nucleic acid was either cDNA or gDNA, and it came from T cells, B-cell-depleted T cells, or PBMCs.

The V end lost 3 bases, the J end lost 3 bases, and 11 bases lay between the germline ends. The CDR3 sequence is 14 residues long. Germline loops: CDR1 LGHDT, CDR2 YNNKEL (reference sequence). A single count supports this clone. Measured with immunoSEQ multiplex PCR; TCRdb has only the in-frame clones, and not every one. There are 80,000 to 100,000 clones in the sample; about 89% occur only once, and under 2% lies in the top ten. The rearrangement links TRBV3-1 (or the pseudogene TRBV3-2) to TRBJ1-1; maybe TRBD1 (5 bases). Source material: peripheral blood. This receptor was obtained from a human donor with active COVID-19. The donor label of this sample is uncertain. CDR3 region: CASSQTASYTEAFF. The CDR3 DNA follows: TGTGCCAGCAGCCAGACAGCGTCGTACACTGAAGCTTTCTTT.